Presented here are 20 T cell receptor beta chains from one specimen sequenced in a study of Ad26.COV2.S vaccination and SARS-CoV-2 variants. The treatment was: about 20 received Ad26.COV2.S at low or high dose, single or two shots; about 5 received placebo; per-sample allocation not given. Vaccine and placebo recipients were sampled on day 63 after the first injection. Here immunoSEQ multiplex PCR was the method, and the copy in TCRdb shows in-frame clones only, minus some. The sample has 440,000 or so clones; about 92% are singletons. Sequencing used peripheral blood, obtained in a trial of Ad26.COV2.S vaccine versus placebo. Receptor source: a person between 18 and 59 years old who received the Ad26.COV2.S COVID-19 vaccine or a placebo.

V is TRBV4-3 and J is TRBJ2-7, with 13 bases lining up with TRBD2. Germline CDR1 is LGHNA and CDR2 is YSLEER. The V segment lost 3 bases and the J segment 3 bases; nucleotides outside the gene matches: 5. The CDR3 is made up of 16 amino acids. CDR3 DNA sequence: TGCGCCAGCAGCCAGGAACTAGCGGGGGGGCTCTACGAGCAGTACTTC. Protein: CASSQELAGGLYEQYF.

The chain uses TRBV4-1 and TRBJ1-4; 8 nucleotides match TRBD1. Per germline, CDR1 MGHRA and CDR2 YSYEKL. Trimming took 0 bases from V and 7 from J; bases not matched to a gene: 7. CDR3 size: 16 residues. In DNA form, the CDR3 reads TGCGCCAGCAGCCAAGATCAGGGACAGGAAGTTGAAAAACTGTTTTTT. Translating it yields CASSQDQGQEVEKLFF.

The V call is TRBV6-1, the J call TRBJ2-3, with 8 bases aligning to TRBD2. Germline CDR1 is MNHNS and CDR2 is SASEGT. V dropped 2 bases and J dropped 0; count of bases not matched to a gene: 16. The CDR3 totals 20 residues. CDR3 protein: CASSEIIRGLAYTSTDTQYF. The CDR3 DNA is TGTGCCAGCAGTGAAATCATTCGCGGACTAGCTTACACTAGCACAGATACGCAGTATTTT.

V gene TRBV28 combines with J gene TRBJ1-1; D gene ambiguous. The CDR3 spans 13 residues. Deletions cut 8 bases from V and 8 bases from J, with 18 bases between. The V gene's germline CDR1 is MDHEN and CDR2 SYDVKM. Here the CDR3 DNA reads TGTGCCAGCCTCACCTCCCCGGGAGGCGAAGCTTTCTTT. Translated: CASLTSPGGEAFF.

This clone was counted a single time. The rearrangement joins TRBV3-1 (or the pseudogene TRBV3-2) to TRBJ2-1, with 13 bases matching TRBD2. The V and J ends lost 5 bases and 5 bases, in that order; junction bases with no gene match: 9. Per the germline V gene, CDR1 is LGHDT and CDR2 is YNNKEL (reference sequence). CDR3 length: 17 residues. The CDR3 sequence: CASSKTSGGYTHNEQFF. In DNA, the CDR3 is TGTGCCAGCAGCAAGACTAGCGGGGGGTATACGCACAATGAGCAGTTCTTC.

The chain is built from TRBV7-9 and TRBJ2-5, with D maybe TRBD2 (7 bases). V gave up 6 bases and J gave up 0 bases, with 17 bases separating them. CDR3 length: 16 amino acids. CDR1 and CDR2 from the germline V gene are SEHNR and FQNEAQ (reference sequence). DNA for the CDR3: TGTGCCAGCAGACCTCCCGGGGGGCAACACCAAGAGACCCAGTACTTC. Protein: CASRPPGGQHQETQYF.

The genes are TRBV6-7 and TRBJ2-1, with TRBD2 matching 16 bases. TRBV6-7 is marked as an open reading frame, function uncertain. Germline trimming cut 5 bases from V and 0 bases from J; bases unmatched to any gene: 10. The CDR3 loop spans 20 amino acids. CDR3 nucleotide sequence: TGTGCCAGCAGTGTTAAACCGGGACTAGCGGGGGGGCGCTCCTACAATGAGCAGTTCTTC. Translated, it gives CASSVKPGLAGGRSYNEQFF.

The chain combines TRBV19 with TRBJ1-2; 7 bases line up with TRBD1. V lost 6 bases to trimming and J lost 4 bases; unmatched junction nucleotides: 5. This CDR3 comprises 13 residues. CDR1 LNHDA and CDR2 SQIVND come from the germline V gene (reference sequence). The CDR3 loop is CASRRQGSYGYTF. The CDR3 bases are TGTGCCAGTAGAAGACAGGGTAGCTATGGCTACACCTTC.

The V call is TRBV5-1, the J call TRBJ2-1; TRBD2 agrees at 7 bases. Germline CDR1 and CDR2: SGHRS and YFSETQ. The CDR3 runs to 17 residues. The junction had 13 bases not matched to a gene; V was cut back by 2 bases and J by 5 bases. The CDR3 DNA is TGCGCCAGCAGCTTTGGGCTTAGGGGCGGGGGTGACAATGAGCAGTTCTTC. It yields the protein CASSFGLRGGGDNEQFF.

The V and J genes are TRBV6-6 and TRBJ1-2; tentative D call: TRBD1 (5 bases). The CDR3 totals 15 residues. The V gene lost 8 bases and the J gene lost 2 bases, with 18 bases spanning the gap. CDR1 MNHNY and CDR2 SVGAGI come from the germline V gene (reference sequence). The CDR3 nucleotides read TGTGCCAGCGAGGGCAGGGCAAGCTCAAACTATGGCTACACCTTC. Translating gives CASEGRASSNYGYTF.

The rearrangement joins TRBV5-1 to TRBJ2-1; 9 bases align to TRBD2. CDR1 SGHRS and CDR2 YFSETQ come from the germline V gene. The CDR3 covers 15 residues. V lost 2 bases to trimming and J lost 5 bases; unmatched junction nucleotides: 5. DNA of the CDR3: TGCGCCAGCAGCTTAGCGGGGGGTTCGCACAATGAGCAGTTCTTC. Protein sequence: CASSLAGGSHNEQFF.

This clone was recorded only once. The chain combines TRBV3-1 (or the pseudogene TRBV3-2) with TRBJ2-1; D is perhaps TRBD1 (5 bases). V was pared by 2 bases and J by 3 bases, with 11 bases between. Germline CDR1 is LGHDT and CDR2 is YNNKEL (reference sequence). The CDR3 length is 15 residues. The CDR3 is CASSQQTVRYNEQFF. The CDR3 nucleotides are TGTGCCAGCAGCCAACAGACAGTGCGCTACAATGAGCAGTTCTTC.

The CDR3, as DNA: TGCGCCAGCAGTCAAGCGATCGGGACAGGGGTAAGGGCTAGCAATCAGCCCCAGCATTTT. Amino acids: CASSQAIGTGVRASNQPQHF. The chain combines TRBV23-1 with TRBJ1-5; 10 positions match TRBD1. TRBV23-1 falls under the ORF class, with uncertain function. The J segment lost 0 bases and the V segment lost 2 bases, leaving 13 bases of the junction unmatched. The CDR3 length is 20 residues.

The chain couples TRBV18 to TRBJ1-5; no clear D. This CDR3 is 13 amino acids long. The germline V gene has CDR1 KGHSH and CDR2 LQKENI. The ends were cut back, 5 bases at V and 7 bases at J, with 12 bases in the middle. CDR3 amino acids: CASSLDPRQPQHF. CDR3 bases: TGTGCCAGCTCATTAGACCCCCGACAGCCCCAGCATTTT. Drawing the rest from reference TRBV18 and TRBJ1-5, the complete variable domain is NAGVMQNPRHLVRRRGQEARLRCSPMKGHSHVYWYRQLPEEGLKFMVYLQKENIIDESGMPKERFSAEFPKEGPSILRIQQVVRGDSAAYFCASSLDPRQPQHFGDGTRLSIL.

This clone was detected only once. The rearrangement uses TRBV7-9 and TRBJ1-1; D not certain. CDR1 and CDR2 from the germline V gene are SEHNR and FQNEAQ (reference sequence). Between the trimmed V and J ends, which lost 5 bases and 10 bases, there was a span of 8 bases. This CDR3 has 10 amino acids. CDR3 sequence reads: CASSPAGAFF. DNA for the CDR3: TGTGCCAGCAGCCCAGCCGGAGCTTTCTTT.

The chain carries TRBV18 and TRBJ2-2, with no clear D. Germline CDR1 and CDR2: KGHSH and LQKENI. V was pared by 3 bases and J by 9 bases, with 11 bases between. There are 13 residues in the CDR3. The CDR3 nucleotides are TGTGCCAGCTCACCCGACGGGTGGCGGGAGCTGTTTTTT. It yields the protein CASSPDGWRELFF.

The genes are TRBV6-5 and TRBJ1-1, with 9 bases lining up with TRBD1. The CDR3 is 15 residues long. The ends lost 6 bases at V and 7 bases at J; junction bases unmatched: 12. In germline, CDR1 is MNHEY, CDR2 SVGAGI. CDR3 DNA sequence: TGTGCCAGCAGCCGAACGATGGGACAGGGATTTGAAGCTTTCTTT. Residues: CASSRTMGQGFEAFF.

The chain is built from TRBV25-1 and TRBJ2-1; D gene ambiguous. Germline values: CDR1 MGHDK, CDR2 SYGVNS. V lost 0 bases and J 0 bases, leaving 9 bases between the germline ends. The CDR3 is 16 amino acids. For the CDR3, the DNA is TGTGCCAGCAGTGAATATCTCCGGGCCTCCTACAATGAGCAGTTCTTC. Amino acid sequence: CASSEYLRASYNEQFF.

CDR3 residues: CASSYPDVQETQYF. CDR3 nucleotide sequence: TGTGCCAGCAGTTACCCGGACGTCCAAGAGACCCAGTACTTC. The rearrangement links TRBV6-2 or TRBV6-3 to TRBJ2-5, with D hard to call. The germline gives CDR1 MNHEY, CDR2 SVGEGT. This CDR3 spans 14 amino acids. The germline V and J ends were trimmed by 2 bases and 1 base, with 8 bases remaining between them.

The chain carries TRBV19 and TRBJ2-3; tentative D call: TRBD2 (6 bases). The CDR3 runs to 15 residues. Deletions cut 6 bases from V and 0 bases from J, with 13 bases between. CDR1 is LNHDA and CDR2 is SQIVND in the germline V gene (reference sequence). The CDR3 here is CASRGRGDSTDTQYF. CDR3 sequence (DNA): TGTGCCAGTAGAGGGCGGGGAGACAGCACAGATACGCAGTATTTT.